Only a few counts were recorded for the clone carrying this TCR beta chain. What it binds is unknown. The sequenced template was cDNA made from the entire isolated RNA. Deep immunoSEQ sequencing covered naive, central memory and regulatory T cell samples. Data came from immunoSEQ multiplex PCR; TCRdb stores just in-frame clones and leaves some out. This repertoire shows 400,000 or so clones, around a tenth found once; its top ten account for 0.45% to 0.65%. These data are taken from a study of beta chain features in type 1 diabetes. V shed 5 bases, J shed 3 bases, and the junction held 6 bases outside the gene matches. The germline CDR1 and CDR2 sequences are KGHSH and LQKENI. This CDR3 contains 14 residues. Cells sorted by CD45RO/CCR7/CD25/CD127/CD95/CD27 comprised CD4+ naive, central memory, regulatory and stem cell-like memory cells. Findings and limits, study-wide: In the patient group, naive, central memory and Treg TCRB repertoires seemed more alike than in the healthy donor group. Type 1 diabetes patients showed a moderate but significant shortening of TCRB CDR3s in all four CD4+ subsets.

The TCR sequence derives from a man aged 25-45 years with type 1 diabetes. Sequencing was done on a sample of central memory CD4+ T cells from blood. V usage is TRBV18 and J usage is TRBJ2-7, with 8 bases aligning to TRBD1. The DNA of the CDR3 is TGTGCCAGCTCATTGTCGGGACAGGTCTACGAGCAGTACTTC. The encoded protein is CASSLSGQVYEQYF.